These 25 T cell receptor beta chains were all obtained from the same sample, sequenced in a study of T-cell memory formation after mild COVID-19. TCRdb passed the 5' RACE reads through MiXCR, listing each CDR3 protein once. Found here are about 610,000 distinct CDR3 sequences, 17% of them singletons; the top ten hold around 7.8%. Sequencing was performed on PBMCs or a T cell subset sorted from them (not recorded which). These receptors all come from an adult woman who had mild COVID-19 (a few samples of this study predate the infection). Cell type and time point are not known.

The chain links TRBV4-3 to TRBJ2-7; 9 nucleotides agree with TRBD1. The CDR3 is made up of 14 amino acids. The germline CDR1 and CDR2 sequences are LGHNA and YSLEER. Unmatched junction bases numbered 5, after V lost 1 base and J lost 7 bases. The CDR3 nucleotides read TGCGCCAGCAGCCAAGGGGACAGGGCGGGGGAGCAGTACTTC. It yields the protein CASSQGDRAGEQYF.

This clonotype was detected only a few times. The chain recombines TRBV29-1 with TRBJ2-5; a possible D gene is TRBD2 (5 bases). The V gene lost 7 bases and the J gene lost 3 bases, with 15 bases spanning the gap. The length of the CDR3 is 13 residues. The germline CDR1 and CDR2 sequences are SQVTM and ANQGSEA. CDR3 sequence: CSGSRGVKETQYF. The DNA of the CDR3 is TGCAGCGGGAGCCGGGGAGTAAAAGAGACCCAGTACTTC.

This rearrangement joins TRBV11-3 to TRBJ2-2; tentatively, D is TRBD2 (5 bases). The CDR3 loop spans 14 amino acids. With 6 bases removed from V and 4 bases from J, the gap between germline ends came to 12 bases. The germline V gene encodes CDR1 SGHNT and CDR2 YENEEA. The CDR3 reads CASRAAGGTGELFF. The CDR3 nucleotides read TGTGCCAGCAGAGCGGCCGGTGGCACCGGGGAGCTGTTTTTT.

The chain carries TRBV7-8 and TRBJ2-1, with no clear D. V dropped 0 bases and J dropped 3 bases, with 9 bases sitting between them. CDR3 size: 15 residues. CDR1 is SGHVS, CDR2 FQNEAQ, per germline. As DNA, the CDR3 is TGTGCCAGCAGCTTAGCGCACGGCAGCTACAATGAGCAGTTCTTC. Protein: CASSLAHGSYNEQFF.

This clonotype was counted a few times. This chain links TRBV18 with TRBJ2-1, with TRBD1 matching 9 bases. The V segment lost 3 bases and the J segment 7 bases; nucleotides outside the gene matches: 10. Germline CDR1 reads KGHSH; CDR2 reads LQKENI. The CDR3 loop spans 16 amino acids. DNA for the CDR3: TGTGCCAGCTCACCCAGAGACAGGGGGTCTTGGAATGAGCAGTTCTTC. It yields the protein CASSPRDRGSWNEQFF.

This clonotype was seen more than once but under ten times. CDR3 sequence: CASSQDIAGGYYEQYF. In DNA, the CDR3 is TGTGCCAGCAGCCAAGATATAGCGGGGGGGTACTACGAGCAGTACTTC. The rearrangement joins TRBV4-2 to TRBJ2-7; 11 bases map to TRBD2. CDR3 length: 16 residues. V was pared by 0 bases and J by 3 bases, with 4 bases of the junction left unmatched. The V gene's germline CDR1 is LGHNA and CDR2 YNFKEQ.

The V gene is TRBV5-1, the J gene TRBJ1-1; no clear D. The germline V and J ends were trimmed by 1 base and 5 bases, with 12 bases remaining between them. Germline CDR1 and CDR2: SGHRS and YFSETQ. CDR3 length equals 14 residues. This CDR3 is CASSLWGSGTEAFF. The CDR3 bases are TGCGCCAGCAGCTTGTGGGGTAGCGGGACTGAAGCTTTCTTT.

There are a few counts of this clonotype. This chain links TRBV5-6 with TRBJ2-3, with D hard to call. V lost 2 bases to trimming and J lost 1 base, with 8 bases between them. CDR3 size: 14 residues. Germline CDR1 and CDR2: SGHDT and YYEEEE. CDR3 coding DNA: TGTGCCAGCAGCTTTGGCATGGGCACAGATACGCAGTATTTT. This gives the protein CASSFGMGTDTQYF.

This clonotype turned up a few times. The chain carries TRBV12-3 or TRBV12-4 and TRBJ2-7; 9 bases match TRBD1. This CDR3 has 15 amino acids. The V and J ends lost 5 bases and 3 bases, in that order; junction bases with no gene match: 8. CDR3 coding DNA: TGTGCCAGCAGTCGACCGGGACAGGGTTTCTACGAGCAGTACTTC. Protein: CASSRPGQGFYEQYF.

This clonotype was recorded a few times. V gene TRBV19 combines with J gene TRBJ1-1; D remains unclear. CDR1 and CDR2 (germline): LNHDA, SQIVND (reference sequence). The CDR3 is 13 residues long. V dropped 1 base and J dropped 4 bases, with 7 bases sitting between them. In DNA, the CDR3 is TGTGCCAGTAGTATAGGTGGGGTCACTGAAGCTTTCTTT. It yields the protein CASSIGGVTEAFF.

The genes are TRBV3-1 and TRBJ2-3, with 8 bases that match TRBD1. Germline values: CDR1 LGHDT, CDR2 YNNKEL (reference sequence). The CDR3 covers 17 residues. J lost 1 base, V lost 0 bases, and 6 bases had no gene match. CDR3 residues: CASSQDQGAAGTDTQYF. The CDR3 DNA sequence: TGTGCCAGCAGCCAAGATCAGGGGGCCGCGGGCACAGATACGCAGTATTTT.

CDR3 DNA: TGTGCCAGCAGTCCGGGACAGGGGGAGTACGAGCAGTACTTC. Amino acids: CASSPGQGEYEQYF. The rearrangement joins TRBV2 to TRBJ2-7; 11 bases map to TRBD1. The germline CDR1 and CDR2 sequences are SNHLY and FYNNEI. V shed 5 bases and J 4 bases; nucleotides not matched to a gene: 4. The CDR3 length is 14 residues.

This chain uses TRBV5-8 with TRBJ1-2, with unresolved D. The germline V and J ends were trimmed by 2 bases and 3 bases, with 11 bases remaining between them. The CDR3 is made up of 14 amino acids. Germline lookup yields CDR1 SGHTS and CDR2 YDEGEE. CDR3 DNA sequence: TGTGCCAGCAGCTTCGGCGGAAAACACTATGGCTACACCTTC. Its protein product is CASSFGGKHYGYTF.

The sample holds many counts of this clonotype. J is TRBJ2-5 and V is TRBV5-1; 7 bases are a match to TRBD1. Germline values: CDR1 SGHRS, CDR2 YFSETQ. This CDR3 region has 17 residues. Trimming at V came to 5 bases and at J to 1 base, leaving 14 bases not matched to a gene. This chain's CDR3 is CASSAGPETGPQETQYF. CDR3 sequence (DNA): TGCGCCAGCAGTGCGGGTCCAGAGACAGGGCCCCAAGAGACCCAGTACTTC.

This clonotype appeared a few times. This chain uses TRBV3-1 with TRBJ2-1; no clear D. The CDR3 covers 14 residues. Germline V gene sequence: CDR1 LGHDT, CDR2 YNNKEL (reference sequence). Deletions cut 1 base from V and 10 bases from J, with 14 bases between. DNA of the CDR3: TGTGCCAGCAGCCAAGGTTTGACGGCTGGAGAGCAGTTCTTC. Translation: CASSQGLTAGEQFF.

The V gene is TRBV3-1, the J gene TRBJ2-7; maybe TRBD2 (6 bases). Trimming stripped 0 bases from V and 3 bases from J, with 21 bases between. Germline assignment: CDR1 LGHDT and CDR2 YNNKEL (reference sequence). The CDR3 totals 18 residues. This chain's CDR3 is CASSQDRPPPGTHYEQYF. In DNA, the CDR3 is TGTGCCAGCAGCCAAGATCGACCACCCCCAGGGACTCACTACGAGCAGTACTTC.

This clonotype occurred a few times. The chain couples TRBV7-9 to TRBJ1-3; tentative D call: TRBD1 (6 bases). CDR3 length equals 18 residues. Trimming pared 5 bases from V and 0 bases from J, leaving 20 bases between. Germline lookup yields CDR1 SEHNR and CDR2 FQNEAQ (reference sequence). The DNA for the CDR3 is TGTGCCAGCAGCCTAGGACCTCCCAGGGACATCTCTGGAAACACCATATATTTT. This codes for CASSLGPPRDISGNTIYF.

V is TRBV27 and J is TRBJ1-2, with D possibly matching TRBD1 (6 bases). The CDR3 runs 13 residues. CDR1 and CDR2 (germline): MNHEY, SMNVEV (reference sequence). The ends were cut back, 7 bases at V and 2 bases at J, with 11 bases in the middle. The CDR3 DNA reads TGTGCCAGCAAACCGGGGGCGAACTATGGCTACACCTTC. Translated, it gives CASKPGANYGYTF.

In its sample, this clonotype was seen once. V usage is TRBV6-2 or TRBV6-3 and J usage is TRBJ2-7, with 8 bases aligning to TRBD2. The germline CDR1 and CDR2 sequences are MNHEY and SVGEGT. The junction had 14 bases not matched to a gene; V was cut back by 3 bases and J by 7 bases. This CDR3 region has 16 residues. The DNA for the CDR3 is TGTGCCAGCAGTTATCCAGCGGGAGCCGTGGGGGGGGAGCAGTACTTC. It codes for CASSYPAGAVGGEQYF.

This clonotype has just a few counts. The chain has TRBV12-3 or TRBV12-4 and TRBJ2-1; 9 nucleotides line up with TRBD1. The length of the CDR3 is 15 residues. With 7 bases clipped from V and 4 bases from J, the junction kept 8 bases outside the gene matches. The CDR3 bases are TGTGCCAGCAACGGACAGGGGCAAGGTTACAATGAGCAGTTCTTC. It is translated as CASNGQGQGYNEQFF.

The chain employs TRBV13 and TRBJ2-7, with 9 bases fitting TRBD1. Germline V CDR1 and CDR2: PRHDT, FYEKMQ (reference sequence). V dropped 0 bases and J dropped 4; count of bases not matched to a gene: 4. This CDR3 is 15 amino acids long. The DNA for the CDR3 is TGTGCCAGCAGCTTAGGCGGGGACAGGGCATACGAGCAGTACTTC. Residues: CASSLGGDRAYEQYF.

A few counts support this clonotype. This chain uses TRBV30 with TRBJ2-7, with 7 bases identical to TRBD1. The CDR3 is made up of 14 amino acids. Germline CDR1 is GTSNPN and CDR2 is SVGIG (reference sequence). After removal of 4 bases from V and 3 bases from J, the junction contained 9 bases not matched to a gene. In DNA form, the CDR3 reads TGTGCCTGGAAGACCGGGACAGACTACTACGAGCAGTACTTC. It codes for CAWKTGTDYYEQYF. Complete variable domain (other parts from reference TRBV30 and TRBJ2-7): SQTIHQWPATLVQPVGSPLSLECTVEGTSNPNLYWYRQAAGRGLQLLFYSVGIGQISSEVPQNLSASRPQDRQFILSSKKLLLSDSGFYLCAWKTGTDYYEQYFGPGTRLTVT.

The chain carries TRBV5-8 and TRBJ1-1; D remains unclear. Per germline, CDR1 SGHTS and CDR2 YDEGEE. Trimming shortened V by 2 bases and J by 0 bases, and 11 bases separated the two germline ends. The CDR3 is made up of 15 amino acids. CDR3 sequence: CASSLKTWMNTEAFF. In DNA form, the CDR3 reads TGTGCCAGCAGCTTAAAGACTTGGATGAACACTGAAGCTTTCTTT.

The table lists this clonotype with a few counts. The J gene is TRBJ1-1, the V gene TRBV5-1, with D unresolved. Between the trimmed V and J ends, which lost 0 bases and 7 bases, there was a span of 13 bases. Germline V gene sequence: CDR1 SGHRS, CDR2 YFSETQ. The CDR3 runs to 14 residues. The CDR3 protein is CASSLGLAAVEAFF. The CDR3 DNA follows: TGCGCCAGCAGCTTGGGGCTTGCTGCTGTTGAAGCTTTCTTT.

The chain employs TRBV10-3 and TRBJ1-1; tentative D call: TRBD1 (5 bases). The V end was cut by 7 bases, the J end by 5 bases, with 14 bases between. CDR1 ENHRY and CDR2 SYGVKD come from the germline V gene. The CDR3 contains 13 residues. The CDR3 DNA reads as TGTGCCATCACCCAGCGGGAGGGGACTGAAGCTTTCTTT. It codes for CAITQREGTEAFF.